Below are 25 T cell receptor beta chains sequenced from a single sample in a study of T cell repertoires in aging, cancer and after chemotherapy. TCR beta rearrangements were amplified from peripheral blood genomic DNA. Rearranged V-D-J TRB sequences were amplified with a mixed TRB-A/B primer pool. MiXCR, run by TCRdb on the multiplex PCR reads, gives a single entry per CDR3 protein. Of 2,000 to 2,500 distinct CDR3 sequences listed, 20% to 30% are singletons. The sequenced sample was blood. These receptors originate from a human donor with a solid tumor.

The V and J genes are TRBV30 and TRBJ2-7; the match to TRBD2 covers 8 bases. CDR1 is GTSNPN, CDR2 SVGIG, per germline (reference sequence). Trimming removed 4 bases from V and 3 bases from J; junction bases left unmatched: 5. The CDR3 contains 13 residues. In DNA, the CDR3 is TGTGCCTGGATGGCGGGGGGCGGCTACGAGCAGTACTTC. Translating it yields CAWMAGGGYEQYF. The whole variable domain, remainder taken from reference TRBV30 and TRBJ2-7, is SQTIHQWPATLVQPVGSPLSLECTVEGTSNPNLYWYRQAAGRGLQLLFYSVGIGQISSEVPQNLSASRPQDRQFILSSKKLLLSDSGFYLCAWMAGGGYEQYFGPGTRLTVT.

The chain combines TRBV10-2 with TRBJ2-3, with 13 bases fitting TRBD2. Trimming at V came to 6 bases and at J to 5 bases, leaving 5 bases not matched to a gene. Germline V gene sequence: CDR1 WSHSY, CDR2 SAAADI. This CDR3 comprises 15 residues. The CDR3 loop reads CASSRTSGRIDTQYF. The CDR3, as DNA: TGCGCCAGCAGCAGGACTAGCGGGAGAATAGATACGCAGTATTTT.

The count of this clonotype is one. This sequence may be a read error, since a much larger clone differs from it by one base. The chain recombines TRBV27 with TRBJ1-1, with unresolved D. The germline V and J ends were trimmed by 4 bases and 8 bases, with 14 bases remaining between them. Per germline, CDR1 MNHEY and CDR2 SMNVEV (reference sequence). This CDR3 is built from 13 residues. The CDR3 region is CASSSEGLGEAFF. Here the CDR3 DNA reads TGTGCCAGCAGTTCCGAGGGCCTAGGGGAAGCTTTCTTT.

This clonotype is judged medium-sized (0.01 to 0.1%). V and J are TRBV5-4 and TRBJ2-1; tentatively, D is TRBD1 (8 bases). The CDR3 contains 16 residues. The germline CDR1 and CDR2 sequences are SGHNT and YYREEE (reference sequence). Trimming removed 3 bases at V and 2 bases at J, with 15 bases between. The CDR3 nucleotides read TGTGCCAGCAGCTCCCGGACAGGGAGGGCCTACAATGAGCAGTTCTTC. It codes for CASSSRTGRAYNEQFF.

By its share, this clonotype is medium-sized. This chain uses TRBV19 with TRBJ1-1; 10 bases map to TRBD1. The CDR3 loop spans 17 amino acids. Germline V CDR1 and CDR2: LNHDA, SQIVND (reference sequence). V shed 3 bases, J shed 4 bases, and the junction held 11 bases outside the gene matches. CDR3 sequence reads: CASSMGYGTGEGTEAFF. For the CDR3, the DNA is TGTGCCAGTAGTATGGGTTACGGGACAGGGGAAGGCACTGAAGCTTTCTTT.

This clonotype is labeled medium-sized. The J gene is TRBJ2-2, the V gene TRBV5-4; 16 positions agree with TRBD2. CDR1 and CDR2 from the germline V gene are SGHNT and YYREEE (reference sequence). The CDR3 contains 18 residues. J gave up 1 base and V 7 bases, and 7 bases lay outside the gene matches. CDR3 DNA: TGTGCCAGCGGAACGGGGACTAGCGGGAGGGGGAACACCGGGGAGCTGTTTTTT. Translating gives CASGTGTSGRGNTGELFF.

Turning to this clonotype: It may be a read error: a sequence one base away is much more abundant. The gene calls are TRBV6-5 and TRBJ2-7; 8 bases agree with TRBD2. The CDR3 totals 15 residues. The germline gives CDR1 MNHEY, CDR2 SVGAGI. The V and J ends lost 7 bases and 2 bases, in that order; junction bases with no gene match: 10. This CDR3 is CASIDETAGAYEQYF. CDR3 DNA sequence: TGTGCCAGCATTGATGAAACAGCGGGAGCCTACGAGCAGTACTTC.

This clonotype has more than one count but fewer than ten. The chain employs TRBV28 and TRBJ1-5; D remains unclear. Looked up from germline, CDR1 is MDHEN and CDR2 is SYDVKM. The CDR3 runs to 12 residues. V lost 2 bases to trimming and J lost 6 bases, with 5 bases between them. CDR3 loop: CASSLGVQPQHF. The CDR3 DNA is TGTGCCAGCAGTTTAGGGGTTCAGCCCCAGCATTTT.

This clonotype is medium-sized (0.01 to 0.1%) by share. The V call is TRBV4-3, the J call TRBJ2-7; D unresolved. The V gene's germline CDR1 is LGHNA and CDR2 YSLEER. With 0 bases removed from V and 2 bases from J, the gap between germline ends came to 8 bases. This CDR3 is built from 14 residues. CDR3 region: CASSQDDSAYEQYF. CDR3 nucleotide sequence: TGCGCCAGCAGCCAAGACGACTCTGCCTACGAGCAGTACTTC.

To note about this clonotype: At one of its ends the junction is not consistent with the germline gene, which may arise from a read error. V is TRBV5-5 and J is TRBJ2-7; no definite D call. The CDR3 sequence is 14 residues long. The germline V gene has CDR1 SGHKS and CDR2 YYEKEE (reference sequence). The CDR3 DNA reads TGCGCCAGCAAACTGGTCTTCTTGAGCTACGAGCAGTACTTC. It yields the protein CASKLVFLSYEQYF.

The gene calls are TRBV10-2 and TRBJ2-3; TRBD2 matches 11 bases. The germline V gene has CDR1 WSHSY and CDR2 SAAADI. CDR3 length equals 21 residues. Germline trimming cut 6 bases from V and 0 bases from J; bases unmatched to any gene: 20. This CDR3 is CASSYTYSLAGVQTSTDTQYF. CDR3 nucleotide sequence: TGCGCCAGCAGCTACACATACTCACTAGCGGGAGTCCAGACTAGCACAGATACGCAGTATTTT.

With regard to this clonotype: A single base separates this from a much larger clone, so it may be a read error. V and J are TRBV20-1 and TRBJ2-3, with D perhaps matching TRBD2 (6 bases). The CDR3 has 14 amino acids. CDR1 is DFQATT and CDR2 is SNEGSKA in the germline V gene (reference sequence). The CDR3 protein is CNARDPLASDTQYF. The CDR3 DNA follows: TGCAATGCTAGAGATCCCCTAGCGTCAGATACGCAGTATTTT.

Within the sample, this clonotype is large. V and J are TRBV6-5 and TRBJ1-2; D is perhaps TRBD1 (5 bases). Deletions cut 2 bases from V and 0 bases from J, with 10 bases between. The CDR3 spans 15 residues. CDR1 is MNHEY and CDR2 is SVGAGI in the germline V gene. For the CDR3, the DNA is TGTGCCAGCAGTTACGCGGACATAACTAACTATGGCTACACCTTC. Translated: CASSYADITNYGYTF.

About this clonotype itself: The CDR3 end shows no conserved phenylalanine or tryptophan, and so a read error is likely. This chain connects TRBV10-2 to TRBJ2-7; 7 nucleotides line up with TRBD1. Germline assignment: CDR1 WSHSY and CDR2 SAAADI. This CDR3 has 15 residues. In DNA, the CDR3 is TGTGCCAGCAGTTACGAACAGGGGAGATCTTACGAGCAGTACTAC. This sequence encodes CASSYEQGRSYEQYY.

The CDR3 region has the DNA TGTGCCAGTAGTACTACCCGACAGGGATATAACTACACCTTC. Translated, it gives CASSTTRQGYNYTF. The V and J genes are TRBV19 and TRBJ1-2; 7 bases map to TRBD1. Germline CDR1 reads LNHDA; CDR2 reads SQIVND (reference sequence). The CDR3 runs 14 residues. V trimming: 4 bases; J trimming: 10 bases; junction bases outside the gene matches: 12.

On this clonotype: A junction boundary mismatches the germline segment, possibly from a read error. This chain connects TRBV6-1 to TRBJ2-1, with 16 bases fitting TRBD2. This CDR3 is 21 amino acids long. Looked up from germline, CDR1 is MNHNS and CDR2 is SASEGT. DNA for the CDR3: TGTGCCAGCAGTTATCCCACCCCCGGGACTAGCGGGAGGGCCGATCTCGATGATCAGTTCTTC. Its protein product is CASSYPTPGTSGRADLDDQFF.

This clonotype is termed medium-sized. CDR3 region: CASSEGGSHGYTF. The CDR3 bases are TGTGCCAGCAGTGAAGGGGGGTCCCATGGCTACACCTTC. This chain connects TRBV6-1 to TRBJ1-2, with a possible D match to TRBD1 (5 bases). Trimming removed 1 base from V and 6 bases from J, with 9 bases in between. Per germline, CDR1 MNHNS and CDR2 SASEGT. This CDR3 is 13 amino acids long.

In this sample, this clonotype is medium-sized. The J gene is TRBJ2-5, the V gene TRBV27, with TRBD1 matching over 7 bases. CDR3 size: 14 residues. In germline, CDR1 is MNHEY, CDR2 SMNVEV (reference sequence). V lost 2 bases, J lost 6 bases, and 6 bases stayed unmatched. The CDR3 bases are TGTGCCAGCAGTTTAGACAGGGCATTTCAGACCCAGTACTTC. This sequence encodes CASSLDRAFQTQYF.

This clonotype was detected a few times. V gene TRBV4-1 combines with J gene TRBJ1-5; TRBD1 might be the D (6 bases). Trimming shortened V by 1 base and J by 9 bases, and 25 bases separated the two germline ends. CDR1 is MGHRA, CDR2 YSYEKL, per germline. The CDR3 is made up of 18 amino acids. This chain's CDR3 is CASSQGGGSQGSQWPQHF. The CDR3, as DNA: TGCGCCAGCAGCCAAGGTGGGGGATCCCAGGGGTCTCAGTGGCCCCAGCATTTT.

The V gene is TRBV4-1, the J gene TRBJ1-3; the D gene is possibly TRBD1 (5 bases). Germline lookup yields CDR1 MGHRA and CDR2 YSYEKL. Trimming cost V 0 bases and J 1 base, with 10 bases left between them. The CDR3 spans 16 residues. In DNA, the CDR3 is TGCGCCAGCAGCCAAGACTTGGGGGGGTCTGGAAACACCATATATTTT. It encodes CASSQDLGGSGNTIYF.

As to this clonotype: This may arise from a read error, as a much more abundant clone is one base away. The gene calls are TRBV7-2 and TRBJ2-1; 7 nucleotides line up with TRBD1. The junction had 14 bases not matched to a gene; V was cut back by 5 bases and J by 10 bases. The CDR3 is made up of 15 amino acids. Germline CDR1 and CDR2: SGHTA and FQGNSA. DNA for the CDR3: TGTGCCAGCAGCGCAATACAGGGGAAAGGGTACGAGCAGTTCTTC. Protein: CASSAIQGKGYEQFF.

This clonotype is deemed medium-sized. For the CDR3, the DNA is TGTGCCAGTAGCGAAACTAGCGGTATCTTAGAGACCCAGTACTTC. Protein sequence: CASSETSGILETQYF. The rearrangement joins TRBV19 to TRBJ2-5; 8 nucleotides line up with TRBD2. V was clipped by 6 bases and J by 4 bases; unmatched bases: 10. The CDR3 loop spans 15 amino acids. CDR1 is LNHDA and CDR2 is SQIVND in the germline V gene (reference sequence).

The chain recombines TRBV6-5 with TRBJ2-1; 9 positions agree with TRBD2. V was clipped by 6 bases and J by 6 bases; unmatched bases: 9. The length of the CDR3 is 15 residues. Germline-derived CDR1 and CDR2 are MNHEY and SVGAGI. CDR3 region: CASRSGTSRFNEQFF. As DNA, the CDR3 is TGTGCCAGCAGGTCCGGGACTAGCCGATTCAATGAGCAGTTCTTC.

This chain connects TRBV30 to TRBJ1-2; D ambiguous. The V gene lost 3 bases and the J gene lost 11 bases, with 19 bases spanning the gap. Germline values: CDR1 GTSNPN, CDR2 SVGIG (reference sequence). This CDR3 is built from 13 residues. The CDR3 DNA reads as TGTGCCTGGAGGGGCCGAACTAACTATAGATACACCTTC. Translated, it gives CAWRGRTNYRYTF.

By share, this clonotype counts as medium-sized. This chain connects TRBV7-6 to TRBJ2-3, with D tentatively TRBD1 (6 bases). The CDR3 loop spans 15 amino acids. Per germline, CDR1 SGHVS and CDR2 FNYEAQ. Between the trimmed V and J ends, which lost 2 bases and 1 base, there was a span of 10 bases. The CDR3 nucleotides read TGTGCCAGCAGCTTAACACAGGGAGGCACAGATACGCAGTATTTT. Its protein product is CASSLTQGGTDTQYF.